The present T cell receptor beta chain was sequenced within a study of patients and donors after allogeneic stem cell transplantation (dated by TCRdb to 2020 to 2022). Libraries came from RT-PCR. The sequencer was a NextSeq 550. Starting from the raw public reads, TCRdb applied fastp trimming at Q25, assembled clones with MiXCR and retained in-frame beta chains. Identical CDR3 protein sequences are pooled into one entry, listed with their most common genes and DNA. The sample yields 200,000 to 250,000 distinct CDR3 sequences; roughly 38% were counted once. The top ten clones comprise around 10% of the sample. Details on this clonotype: Its antigen has not been determined. Per-nucleotide qualities are absent, and no much larger clonotype sits a single base away.

Sequencing was done on a sample of blood, either unsorted or a sorted T cell fraction (not recorded which). This receptor was identified in a human donor who was either an allogeneic HSCT recipient or a stem cell or donor lymphocyte infusion donor (not recorded which). It is not recorded whose cells these are; they may come from a transplant donor.

The base sequence is TGTGCCAGCAGTTTCCTTGGACTGAACAATGAGCAGTTCTTC. Its product reads: CASSFLGLNNEQFF. The chain is assembled from TRBV28 and TRBJ2-1; matching of 5 bases hints at TRBD2 as the D gene. From its cysteine to its phenylalanine, the CDR3 spans 14 amino acids. Only CDR3 DNA remains: 42 bases, in frame from the first base. Trimming at the junction amounts to 3 bases on V and 5 bases on J, and the germline ends lie 11 bases apart. Reading the germline V gene gives CDR1 MDHEN and CDR2 SYDVKM.